The 22 T cell receptor beta chains listed next were all sequenced from one sample in a study of OX40 agonist ivuxolimab in advanced cancers. Generated by immunoSEQ multiplex PCR, the TCRdb table keeps only in-frame clones and is missing some. The sample holds some 44,000 clones, 75% to 90% seen once. This specimen was CD4+ or CD8+ T cells sorted from blood, taken in a trial of the OX40 agonist ivuxolimab. All receptors derive from an adult with an advanced solid tumor such as melanoma, head and neck, liver or kidney cancer.

The chain recombines TRBV5-4 with TRBJ2-2; TRBD2 agrees at 12 bases. The CDR3 sequence is 16 residues long. CDR1 is SGHNT and CDR2 is YYREEE in the germline V gene (reference sequence). V lost 4 bases and J lost 4; bases outside the gene matches: 5. The CDR3 DNA is TGTGCCAGCAGCCGACTAGCGGGAGAAGGCACCGGGGAGCTGTTTTTT. It specifies CASSRLAGEGTGELFF.

The chain joins TRBV5-1 to TRBJ1-3; 7 nucleotides agree with TRBD1. The CDR3 totals 16 residues. V lost 0 bases and J lost 2; bases outside the gene matches: 5. Germline V gene sequence: CDR1 SGHRS, CDR2 YFSETQ. The CDR3 spells CASSLDVRGAGNTIYF. CDR3 nucleotides: TGCGCCAGCAGCTTGGATGTCAGGGGGGCTGGAAACACCATATATTTT.

V gene TRBV4-2 combines with J gene TRBJ1-1, with D perhaps TRBD1 (6 bases). Looked up from germline, CDR1 is LGHNA and CDR2 is YNFKEQ. V was pared by 5 bases and J by 1 base, with 14 bases between. The CDR3 contains 15 residues. The CDR3 here is CASSYRDMANTEAFF. The CDR3 bases are TGTGCCAGCAGCTACCGGGACATGGCGAACACTGAAGCTTTCTTT.

The chain couples TRBV9 to TRBJ1-4; the D gene is possibly TRBD1 (5 bases). Trimming cost V 4 bases and J 8 bases, with 18 bases left between them. The CDR3 sequence is 15 residues long. The germline CDR1 and CDR2 sequences are SGDLS and YYNGEE. The chain's CDR3 is CASSLTGTVAEKLFF. CDR3 DNA: TGTGCCAGCAGCCTAACCGGGACGGTGGCCGAAAAACTGTTTTTT. The whole variable domain, remainder taken from reference TRBV9 and TRBJ1-4, is DSGVTQTPKHLITATGQRVTLRCSPRSGDLSVYWYQQSLDQGLQFLIQYYNGEERAKGNILERFSAQQFPDLHSELNLSSLELGDSALYFCASSLTGTVAEKLFFGSGTQLSVL.

This clone was observed a few times. The V and J genes are TRBV2 and TRBJ2-5; TRBD1 matches 7 bases. Germline V gene data show CDR1 as SNHLY and CDR2 as FYNNEI. V lost 6 bases to trimming and J lost 5 bases; unmatched junction nucleotides: 6. CDR3 length: 13 amino acids. The CDR3 bases are TGTGCCAGCAGAGGGGGCATCGCGGAGACCCAGTACTTC. It translates to CASRGGIAETQYF.

The gene calls are TRBV10-2 and TRBJ2-2; D is perhaps TRBD2 (6 bases). The germline V gene has CDR1 WSHSY and CDR2 SAAADI. The V end was cut by 7 bases, the J end by 2 bases, with 11 bases between. The CDR3 is made up of 14 amino acids. The DNA of the CDR3 is TGCGCCAGCAACTCCGGGGGAAACACCGGGGAGCTGTTTTTT. Translated, it gives CASNSGGNTGELFF.

The chain employs TRBV7-2 and TRBJ1-5; D possibly corresponds to TRBD1 (6 bases). CDR3 length: 16 amino acids. Trimming pared 2 bases from V and 1 base from J, leaving 12 bases between. In germline, CDR1 is SGHTA, CDR2 FQGNSA. CDR3 protein: CASSLWGAGSNQPQHF. The DNA for the CDR3 is TGTGCCAGCAGCTTATGGGGGGCGGGGAGCAATCAGCCCCAGCATTTT. The whole variable domain, remainder taken from reference TRBV7-2 and TRBJ1-5, is GAGVSQSPSNKVTEKGKDVELRCDPISGHTALYWYRQSLGQGLEFLIYFQGNSAPDKSGLPSDRFSAERTGGSVSTLTIQRTQQEDSAVYLCASSLWGAGSNQPQHFGDGTRLSIL.

The chain employs TRBV11-3 and TRBJ2-1; a possible D gene is TRBD2 (6 bases). The length of the CDR3 is 18 residues. CDR1 and CDR2 (germline): SGHNT, YENEEA. Trimming removed 5 bases at V and 6 bases at J, with 26 bases between. CDR3 sequence: CASSRIGRRESSRNEQFF. CDR3 sequence (DNA): TGTGCCAGCAGCCGCATTGGTAGACGGGAGTCATCGCGCAATGAGCAGTTCTTC.

The genes are TRBV29-1 and TRBJ1-5; tentatively, D is TRBD1 (5 bases). Germline V gene lookup returns CDR1 SQVTM and CDR2 ANQGSEA. Trimming left V 4 bases short and J 0 bases short, with 7 bases between. There are 13 residues in the CDR3. CDR3 in DNA: TGCAGCGTTGCAGGGAATAGCAATCAGCCCCAGCATTTT. Protein sequence: CSVAGNSNQPQHF.

The V and J genes are TRBV7-8 and TRBJ1-1, with D possibly matching TRBD1 (6 bases). Germline loops: CDR1 SGHVS, CDR2 FQNEAQ. Trimming took 0 bases from V and 1 from J, leaving 12 bases between them. The CDR3 loop spans 16 amino acids. The DNA for the CDR3 is TGTGCCAGCAGCTTAGCTCAGGGCAGGGGGAACACTGAAGCTTTCTTT. Encoded protein: CASSLAQGRGNTEAFF.

The chain has TRBV2 and TRBJ1-2, with D possibly being TRBD1 (6 bases). Germline V gene lookup returns CDR1 SNHLY and CDR2 FYNNEI. The CDR3 totals 13 residues. The ends were cut back, 1 base at V and 4 bases at J, with 7 bases in the middle. The CDR3 DNA follows: TGTGCCAGCAGTGAAGGGACAGCCTATGGCTACACCTTC. Translated, it gives CASSEGTAYGYTF.

This chain links TRBV18 with TRBJ1-4, with TRBD1 identical over 9 bases. The CDR3 runs 15 residues. The germline gives CDR1 KGHSH, CDR2 LQKENI. The trim removed 3 bases at V and 5 bases at J, leaving 4 bases unmatched. As DNA, the CDR3 is TGTGCCAGCTCACCGGGACAGGGTGGAAATGAAAAACTGTTTTTT. It encodes CASSPGQGGNEKLFF.

The chain has TRBV5-1 and TRBJ1-2; possibly TRBD1 for D (5 bases). From germline, CDR1 is SGHRS and CDR2 YFSETQ. Trimming shortened V by 5 bases and J by 9 bases, and 23 bases separated the two germline ends. This CDR3 is 15 amino acids long. CDR3 in DNA: TGCGCCAGCAGACGGGAGGGGAAATCGAGTTATCGCTACACCTTC. Translation gives CASRREGKSSYRYTF.

V and J are TRBV5-4 and TRBJ1-2, with unresolved D. Germline CDR1 reads SGHNT; CDR2 reads YYREEE (reference sequence). CDR3 length: 13 amino acids. Trimming left V 0 bases short and J 6 bases short, with 9 bases between. The DNA for the CDR3 is TGTGCCAGCAGCTTGGACAGAAAGAATGGCTACACCTTC. Protein product: CASSLDRKNGYTF. The entire variable domain, with the rest obtained from reference TRBV5-4 and TRBJ1-2, is as follows: ETGVTQSPTHLIKTRGQQVTLRCSSQSGHNTVSWYQQALGQGPQFIFQYYREEENGRGNFPPRFSGLQFPNYSSELNVNALELDDSALYLCASSLDRKNGYTFGSGTRLTVV.

The chain has TRBV19 and TRBJ1-5; weak D call: TRBD1 (6 bases). The V gene's germline CDR1 is LNHDA and CDR2 SQIVND (reference sequence). V was pared by 8 bases and J by 5 bases, with 13 bases between. This CDR3 has 13 amino acids. This CDR3 reads CASGDRWDQPQHF. The CDR3 DNA sequence: TGTGCCAGTGGCGACAGGTGGGATCAGCCCCAGCATTTT.

The chain uses TRBV19 and TRBJ1-2, with D possibly matching TRBD1 (5 bases). Germline loops: CDR1 LNHDA, CDR2 SQIVND (reference sequence). The CDR3 is 14 residues long. Trimming shortened V by 6 bases and J by 3 bases, and 14 bases separated the two germline ends. The CDR3 loop is CASRGRLGDYGYTF. CDR3 nucleotides: TGTGCCAGTAGGGGACGGCTCGGGGACTATGGCTACACCTTC.

V gene TRBV11-2 combines with J gene TRBJ1-1, with a weak D call TRBD1 (5 bases). The CDR3 loop spans 14 amino acids. Germline CDR1 reads SGHAT; CDR2 reads FQNNGV. V lost 0 bases and J 4 bases, leaving 9 bases between the germline ends. This CDR3 is CASSLEGVGTEAFF. In DNA form, the CDR3 reads TGTGCCAGCAGCTTAGAAGGGGTAGGCACTGAAGCTTTCTTT.

As to this clone: The same CDR3 is also encoded by other DNA sequences in this sample. This rearrangement joins TRBV28 to TRBJ2-3; D may be TRBD2 (6 bases). Trimming pared 5 bases from V and 2 bases from J, leaving 8 bases between. The germline V gene encodes CDR1 MDHEN and CDR2 SYDVKM. This CDR3 contains 13 residues. CDR3 DNA: TGTGCCAGCAGTCGGGACTCCACAGATACGCAGTATTTT. Translating gives CASSRDSTDTQYF.

The gene calls are TRBV2 and TRBJ1-2; 7 bases match TRBD1. Germline assignment: CDR1 SNHLY and CDR2 FYNNEI. Losses at the gene ends were 6 bases for V and 2 bases for J; bases not matched to a gene: 12. The CDR3 has 16 residues. In nucleotides, the CDR3 is TGTGCCAGCAGACCCTGGACAGGACAACCCAACTATGGCTACACCTTC. It is translated as CASRPWTGQPNYGYTF.

The chain couples TRBV25-1 to TRBJ2-5; 7 nucleotides agree with TRBD1. Germline CDR1 MGHDK, CDR2 SYGVNS. V lost 1 base and J lost 5; bases outside the gene matches: 7. The CDR3 length is 15 residues. DNA for the CDR3: TGTGCCAGCAGTGAATTCGACAGGGTGGTCGAGACCCAGTACTTC. Protein product: CASSEFDRVVETQYF.

This clone was seen only a few times. This chain links TRBV4-2 with TRBJ2-1; 8 bases line up with TRBD1. The CDR3 extends over 14 amino acids. In germline, CDR1 is LGHNA, CDR2 YNFKEQ. V lost 2 bases to trimming and J lost 9 bases; unmatched junction nucleotides: 6. Written as DNA, the CDR3 is TGTGCCAGCAGCCAACCCGGACAGGGTCCTGAGCAGTTCTTC. This translates into CASSQPGQGPEQFF.

The chain recombines TRBV9 with TRBJ2-2, with 10 nucleotides matching TRBD1. This CDR3 contains 16 residues. Losses at the gene ends were 4 bases for V and 4 bases for J; bases not matched to a gene: 7. The germline gives CDR1 SGDLS, CDR2 YYNGEE. This chain's CDR3 is CASSPTGTGATGELFF. As DNA, the CDR3 is TGTGCCAGCAGCCCAACCGGGACAGGGGCCACCGGGGAGCTGTTTTTT.